The next 8 T cell receptor beta chains were all read from a single sample in a study of PD-1 blockade in classical Hodgkin lymphoma (dated by TCRdb to 2019 to 2021). Preparation of the library involved the immunoSEQ multiplex PCR assay. The immuneACCESS repertoire file appears here via TCRdb, limited to in-frame rearrangements. These files lack a portion of the clones; in checked studies, under half of the deficit traces to unresolved V genes, and the cause of the others is not known. The table for this sample lists about 22,000 clones; approximately 67% of them were counted only once. The ten top clones hold roughly 1.2% of the sample. What the time point label conveys for this sample: cycle 4 day 1 (C4D1), after less than 7 weeks of nivolumab. Relapse after autologous stem cell transplantation had occurred in all trial patients, and cohorts A, B and C were distinguished by prior brentuximab vedotin exposure. A Miltenyi CD4+ T cell isolation kit was used for magnetic negative selection to purify CD4+ T cells from thawed PBMCs.

The sequenced sample was CD4+ T cells from blood, obtained before the fourth cycle of nivolumab. These receptors were taken from a human donor with classical Hodgkin lymphoma.

This clone appeared a single time. The chain uses TRBV19 and TRBJ2-1; 12 nucleotides line up with TRBD2. V lost 0 bases to trimming and J lost 7 bases; unmatched junction nucleotides: 4. In germline, CDR1 is LNHDA, CDR2 SQIVND (reference sequence). The CDR3 is made up of 16 amino acids. The CDR3 nucleotides are TGTGCCAGTAGTATAGATCTAGCGGGGGGGCTGAATGAGCAGTTCTTC. Translating gives CASSIDLAGGLNEQFF.

This clone was counted once. The J gene is TRBJ2-5, the V gene TRBV28, with 11 bases that match TRBD1. The V segment lost 6 bases and the J segment 3 bases; nucleotides outside the gene matches: 9. This CDR3 is built from 16 residues. Germline CDR1 is MDHEN and CDR2 is SYDVKM. CDR3 DNA sequence: TGTGCCAGCAGGAGGCCCAAGGGACAGGGGGAAGAGACCCAGTACTTC. This gives the protein CASRRPKGQGEETQYF.

The sample holds a few counts of this clone. The chain has TRBV28 and TRBJ2-1; TRBD1 agrees at 8 bases. The trim removed 6 bases at V and 4 bases at J, leaving 8 bases unmatched. The CDR3 is made up of 15 amino acids. The V gene's germline CDR1 is MDHEN and CDR2 SYDVKM. The CDR3 DNA reads TGTGCCAGCAGGCCCCTCAGGGGGCGATACAATGAGCAGTTCTTC. Its translation: CASRPLRGRYNEQFF.

This clone has more than one count but fewer than ten. This rearrangement joins TRBV18 to TRBJ1-1, with D unresolved. The CDR3 length is 15 residues. Trimming removed 1 base at V and 7 bases at J, with 16 bases between. The germline gives CDR1 KGHSH, CDR2 LQKENI. CDR3 protein: CASSPHGSVVDEAFF. The DNA for the CDR3 is TGTGCCAGCTCACCACATGGCTCGGTAGTCGATGAAGCTTTCTTT.

This chain joins TRBV5-1 and TRBJ2-3; 8 nucleotides line up with TRBD1. The CDR3 sequence is 17 residues long. Trimming at V came to 4 bases and at J to 3 bases, leaving 13 bases not matched to a gene. Germline assignment: CDR1 SGHRS and CDR2 YFSETQ. Here the CDR3 reads CASSLLSRGRVTDTQYF. The CDR3 bases are TGCGCCAGCAGCCTCTTAAGCAGGGGGCGGGTGACAGATACGCAGTATTTT.

This clone has only a few counts. The chain employs TRBV19 and TRBJ1-2; no firm D call. This CDR3 contains 15 residues. Trimming cost V 1 base and J 4 bases, with 13 bases left between them. From germline, CDR1 is LNHDA and CDR2 SQIVND (reference sequence). This CDR3 is CASSIGSTRVYGYTF. CDR3 in DNA: TGTGCCAGTAGTATAGGGTCAACCCGTGTCTATGGCTACACCTTC.

The rearrangement joins TRBV4-3 to TRBJ1-2; no clear D gene. Trimming took off 3 bases at V and 7 bases at J, with 12 bases between the two ends. The CDR3 length is 13 residues. Germline V gene sequence: CDR1 LGHNA, CDR2 YSLEER. For the CDR3, the DNA is TGCGCCAGCAGCCAGCCAGGCGGGTTTGGCTACACCTTC. It is translated as CASSQPGGFGYTF.

The genes are TRBV5-5 and TRBJ2-3, with D maybe TRBD1 (5 bases). V was shortened by 0 bases and J by 6 bases, with 11 bases between the two germline ends. Germline assignment: CDR1 SGHKS and CDR2 YYEKEE (reference sequence). The CDR3 contains 14 residues. The CDR3 region is CASSLAPDTDTQYF. DNA of the CDR3: TGTGCCAGCAGCTTGGCCCCGGACACCGATACGCAGTATTTT.